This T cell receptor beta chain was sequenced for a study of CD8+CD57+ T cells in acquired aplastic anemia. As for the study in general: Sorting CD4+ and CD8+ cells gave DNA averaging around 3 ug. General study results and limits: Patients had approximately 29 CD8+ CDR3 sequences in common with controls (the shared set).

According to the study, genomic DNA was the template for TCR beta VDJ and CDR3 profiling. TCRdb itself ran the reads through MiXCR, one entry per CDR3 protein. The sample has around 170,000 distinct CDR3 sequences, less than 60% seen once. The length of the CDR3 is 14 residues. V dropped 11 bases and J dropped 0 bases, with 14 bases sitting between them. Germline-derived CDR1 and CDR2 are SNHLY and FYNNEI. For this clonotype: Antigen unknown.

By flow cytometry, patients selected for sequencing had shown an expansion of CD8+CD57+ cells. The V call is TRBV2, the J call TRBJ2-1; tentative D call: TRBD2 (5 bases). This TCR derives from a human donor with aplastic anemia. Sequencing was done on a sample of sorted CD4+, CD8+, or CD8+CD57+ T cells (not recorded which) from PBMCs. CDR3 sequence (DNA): TGTGCCTCAGCAAGACTAAGCTCCTACAATGAGCAGTTCTTC. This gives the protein CASARLSSYNEQFF.